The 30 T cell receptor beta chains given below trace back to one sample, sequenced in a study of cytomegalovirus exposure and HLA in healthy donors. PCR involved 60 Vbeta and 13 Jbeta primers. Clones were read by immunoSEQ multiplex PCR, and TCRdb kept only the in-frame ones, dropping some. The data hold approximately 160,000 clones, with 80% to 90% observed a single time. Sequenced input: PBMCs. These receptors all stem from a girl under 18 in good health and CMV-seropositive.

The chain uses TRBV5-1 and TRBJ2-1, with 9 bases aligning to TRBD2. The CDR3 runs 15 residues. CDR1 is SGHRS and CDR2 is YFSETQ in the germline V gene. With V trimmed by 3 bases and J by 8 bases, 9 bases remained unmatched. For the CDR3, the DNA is TGCGCCAGCAGCTCGGGGGTAGTAGCGGGGGATGAGCAGTTCTTC. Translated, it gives CASSSGVVAGDEQFF.

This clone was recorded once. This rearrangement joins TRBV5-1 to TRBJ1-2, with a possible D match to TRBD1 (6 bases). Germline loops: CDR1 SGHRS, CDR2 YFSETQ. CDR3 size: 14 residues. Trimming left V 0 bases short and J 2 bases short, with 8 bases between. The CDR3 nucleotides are TGCGCCAGCAGCTTGGATCAGGGGAACTATGGCTACACCTTC. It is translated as CASSLDQGNYGYTF.

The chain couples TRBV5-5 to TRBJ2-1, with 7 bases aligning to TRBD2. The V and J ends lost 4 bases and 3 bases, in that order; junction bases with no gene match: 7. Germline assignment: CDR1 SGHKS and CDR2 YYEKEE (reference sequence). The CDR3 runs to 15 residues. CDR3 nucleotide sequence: TGTGCCAGCAGCATCGGGGCGGGGGACTACAATGAGCAGTTCTTC. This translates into CASSIGAGDYNEQFF. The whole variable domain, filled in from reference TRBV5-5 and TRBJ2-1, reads DAGVTQSPTHLIKTRGQQVTLRCSPISGHKSVSWYQQVLGQGPQFIFQYYEKEERGRGNFPDRFSARQFPNYSSELNVNALLLGDSALYLCASSIGAGDYNEQFFGPGTRLTVL.

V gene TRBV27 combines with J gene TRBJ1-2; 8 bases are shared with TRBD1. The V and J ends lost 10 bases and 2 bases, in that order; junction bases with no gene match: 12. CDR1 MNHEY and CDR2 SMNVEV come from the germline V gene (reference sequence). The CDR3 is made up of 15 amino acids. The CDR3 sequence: CATARAGGANYGYTF. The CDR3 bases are TGTGCCACCGCGCGCGCAGGGGGCGCAAACTATGGCTACACCTTC.

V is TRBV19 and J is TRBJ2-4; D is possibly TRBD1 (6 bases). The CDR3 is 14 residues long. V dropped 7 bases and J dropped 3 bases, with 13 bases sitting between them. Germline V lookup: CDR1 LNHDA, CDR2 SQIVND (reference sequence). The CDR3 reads CASTPGHIKNIQYF. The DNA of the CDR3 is TGTGCCAGTACTCCGGGACACATCAAAAACATTCAGTACTTC.

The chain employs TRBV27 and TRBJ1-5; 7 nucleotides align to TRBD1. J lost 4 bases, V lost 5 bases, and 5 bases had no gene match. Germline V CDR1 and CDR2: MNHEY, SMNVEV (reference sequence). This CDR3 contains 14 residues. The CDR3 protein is CASSLGTANQPQHF. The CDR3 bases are TGTGCCAGCAGTCTCGGGACAGCTAATCAGCCCCAGCATTTT.

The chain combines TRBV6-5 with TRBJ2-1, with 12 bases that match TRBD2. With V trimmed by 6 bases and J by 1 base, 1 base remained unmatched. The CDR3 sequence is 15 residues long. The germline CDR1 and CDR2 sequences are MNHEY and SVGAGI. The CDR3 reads CASRLAGGSYNEQFF. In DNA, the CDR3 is TGTGCCAGCAGACTAGCGGGGGGTTCCTACAATGAGCAGTTCTTC.

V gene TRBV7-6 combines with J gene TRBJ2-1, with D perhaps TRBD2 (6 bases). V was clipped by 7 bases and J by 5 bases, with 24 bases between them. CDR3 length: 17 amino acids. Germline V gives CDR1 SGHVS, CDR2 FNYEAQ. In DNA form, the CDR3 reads TGTGCCAGCAAATCACAAGGGTTAGCGGACTACCACAATGAGCAGTTCTTC. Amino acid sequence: CASKSQGLADYHNEQFF.

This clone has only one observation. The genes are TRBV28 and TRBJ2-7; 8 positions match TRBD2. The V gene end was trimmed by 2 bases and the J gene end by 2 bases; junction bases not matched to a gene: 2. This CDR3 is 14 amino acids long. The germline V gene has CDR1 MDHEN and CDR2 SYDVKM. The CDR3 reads CASSLTAGAYEQYF. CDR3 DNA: TGTGCCAGCAGTTTAACAGCGGGGGCCTACGAGCAGTACTTC.

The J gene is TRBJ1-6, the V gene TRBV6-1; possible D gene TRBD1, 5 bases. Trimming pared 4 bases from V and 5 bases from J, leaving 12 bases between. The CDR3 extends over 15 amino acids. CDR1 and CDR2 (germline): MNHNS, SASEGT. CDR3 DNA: TGTGCCAGCAGTGGATATGGACAAAATAATTCACCCCTCCACTTT. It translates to CASSGYGQNNSPLHF.

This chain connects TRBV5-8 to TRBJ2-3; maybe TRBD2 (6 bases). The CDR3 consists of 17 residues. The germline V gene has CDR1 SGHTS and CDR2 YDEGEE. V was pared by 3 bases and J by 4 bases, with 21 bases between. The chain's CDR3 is CASSSSYGAGSPDTQYF. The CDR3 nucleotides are TGTGCCAGCAGCTCTTCCTATGGCGCGGGGAGCCCAGATACGCAGTATTTT.

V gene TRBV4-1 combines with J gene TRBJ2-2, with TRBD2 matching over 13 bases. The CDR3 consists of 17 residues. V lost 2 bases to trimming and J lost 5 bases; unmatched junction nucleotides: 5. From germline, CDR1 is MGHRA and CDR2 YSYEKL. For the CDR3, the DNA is TGCGCCAGCAGCCAAATAAAGGGACTAGCGGGGACCGGGGAGCTGTTTTTT. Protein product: CASSQIKGLAGTGELFF.

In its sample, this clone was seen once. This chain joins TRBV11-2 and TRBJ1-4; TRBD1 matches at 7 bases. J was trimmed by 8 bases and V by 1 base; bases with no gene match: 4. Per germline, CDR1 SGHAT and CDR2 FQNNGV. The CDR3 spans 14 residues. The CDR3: CASSLGTGAEKLFF. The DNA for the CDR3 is TGTGCCAGCAGCTTAGGTACAGGGGCGGAAAAACTGTTTTTT.

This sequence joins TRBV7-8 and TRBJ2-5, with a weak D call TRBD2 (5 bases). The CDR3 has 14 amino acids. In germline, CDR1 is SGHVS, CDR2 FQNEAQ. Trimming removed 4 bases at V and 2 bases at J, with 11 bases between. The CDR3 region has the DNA TGTGCCAGCAGCTCGCCGGGATCTCAAGAGACCCAGTACTTC. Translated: CASSSPGSQETQYF.

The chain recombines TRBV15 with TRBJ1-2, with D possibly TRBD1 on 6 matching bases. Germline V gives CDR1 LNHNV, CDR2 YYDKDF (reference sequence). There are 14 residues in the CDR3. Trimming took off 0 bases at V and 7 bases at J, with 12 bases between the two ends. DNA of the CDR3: TGTGCCACCAGCAGAGATCTGGGCAGGGGTGGCTACACCTTC. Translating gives CATSRDLGRGGYTF.

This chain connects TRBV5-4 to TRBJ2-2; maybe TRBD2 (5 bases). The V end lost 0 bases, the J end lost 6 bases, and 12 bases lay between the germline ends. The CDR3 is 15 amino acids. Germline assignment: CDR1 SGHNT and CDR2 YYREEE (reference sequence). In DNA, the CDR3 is TGTGCCAGCAGCTTGGATAGCGAGGTGGCCGGGGAGCTGTTTTTT. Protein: CASSLDSEVAGELFF.

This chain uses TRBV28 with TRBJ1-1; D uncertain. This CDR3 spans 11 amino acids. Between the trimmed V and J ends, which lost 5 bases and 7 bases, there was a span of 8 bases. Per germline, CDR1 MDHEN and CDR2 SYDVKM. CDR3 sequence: CASSHPGEAFF. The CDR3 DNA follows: TGTGCCAGCAGTCACCCCGGTGAAGCTTTCTTT. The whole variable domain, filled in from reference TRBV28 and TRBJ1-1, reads DVKVTQSSRYLVKRTGEKVFLECVQDMDHENMFWYRQDPGLGLRLIYFSYDVKMKEKGDIPEGYSVSREKKERFSLILESASTNQTSMYLCASSHPGEAFFGQGTRLTVV.

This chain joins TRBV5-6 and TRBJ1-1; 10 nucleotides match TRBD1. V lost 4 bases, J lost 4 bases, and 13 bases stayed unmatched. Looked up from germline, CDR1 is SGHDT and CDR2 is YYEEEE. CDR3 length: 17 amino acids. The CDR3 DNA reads TGTGCCAGCAGCCGGCGACAGGGGGCTCCGAGGGGCACTGAAGCTTTCTTT. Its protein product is CASSRRQGAPRGTEAFF. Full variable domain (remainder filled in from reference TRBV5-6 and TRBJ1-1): DAGVTQSPTHLIKTRGQQVTLRCSPKSGHDTVSWYQQALGQGPQFIFQYYEEEERQRGNFPDRFSGHQFPNYSSELNVNALLLGDSALYLCASSRRQGAPRGTEAFFGQGTRLTVV.

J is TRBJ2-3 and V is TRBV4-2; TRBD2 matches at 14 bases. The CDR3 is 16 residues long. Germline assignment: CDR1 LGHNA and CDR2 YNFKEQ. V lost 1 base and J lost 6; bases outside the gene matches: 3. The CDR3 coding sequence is TGTGCCAGCAGCCAAGGGACTAGCGGGGGGTCGGATACGCAGTATTTT. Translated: CASSQGTSGGSDTQYF.

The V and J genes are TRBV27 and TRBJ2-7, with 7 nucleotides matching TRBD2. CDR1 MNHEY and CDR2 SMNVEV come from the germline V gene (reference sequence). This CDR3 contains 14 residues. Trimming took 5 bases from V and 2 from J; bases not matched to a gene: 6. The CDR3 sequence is CASSPGTNTYEQYF. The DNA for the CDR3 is TGTGCCAGCAGTCCCGGGACTAATACCTACGAGCAGTACTTC.

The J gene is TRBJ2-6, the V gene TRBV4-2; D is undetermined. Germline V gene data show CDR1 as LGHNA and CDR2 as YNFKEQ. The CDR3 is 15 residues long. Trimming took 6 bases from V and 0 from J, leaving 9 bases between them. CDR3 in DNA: TGTGCCAGCAGACTTGACAACTCTGGGGCCAACGTCCTGACTTTC. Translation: CASRLDNSGANVLTF.

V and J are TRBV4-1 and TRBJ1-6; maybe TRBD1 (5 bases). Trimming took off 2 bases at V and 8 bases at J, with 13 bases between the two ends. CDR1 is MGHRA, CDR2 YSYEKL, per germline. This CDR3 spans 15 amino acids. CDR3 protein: CASSQPSREYSPLHF. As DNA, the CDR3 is TGCGCCAGCAGCCAACCCAGCAGGGAATATTCACCCCTCCACTTT.

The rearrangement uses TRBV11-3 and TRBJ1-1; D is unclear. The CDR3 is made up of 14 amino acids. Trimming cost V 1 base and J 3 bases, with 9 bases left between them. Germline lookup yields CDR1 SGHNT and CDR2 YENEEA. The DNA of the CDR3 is TGTGCCAGCAGCTTAGGACTCGGGGACACTGAAGCTTTCTTT. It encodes CASSLGLGDTEAFF.

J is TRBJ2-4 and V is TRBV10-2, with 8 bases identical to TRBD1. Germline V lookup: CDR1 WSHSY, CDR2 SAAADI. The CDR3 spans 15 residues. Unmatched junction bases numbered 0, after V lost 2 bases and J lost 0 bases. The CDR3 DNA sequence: TGCGCCAGCAGTGAGACAGGGGGAGCCAAAAACATTCAGTACTTC. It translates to CASSETGGAKNIQYF.

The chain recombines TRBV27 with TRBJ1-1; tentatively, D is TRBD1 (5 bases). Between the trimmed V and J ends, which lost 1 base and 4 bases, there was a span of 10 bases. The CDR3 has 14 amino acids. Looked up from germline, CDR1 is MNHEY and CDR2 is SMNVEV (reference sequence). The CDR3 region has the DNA TGTGCCAGCAGTTTATTTCAGGGCGCCACTGAAGCTTTCTTT. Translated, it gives CASSLFQGATEAFF.

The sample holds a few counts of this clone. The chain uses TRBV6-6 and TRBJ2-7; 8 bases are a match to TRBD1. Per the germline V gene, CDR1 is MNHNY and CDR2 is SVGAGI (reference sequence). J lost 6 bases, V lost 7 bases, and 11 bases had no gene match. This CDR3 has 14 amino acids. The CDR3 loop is CASNAGGPSFEQYF. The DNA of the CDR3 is TGTGCCAGCAACGCAGGGGGCCCATCTTTCGAGCAGTACTTC.

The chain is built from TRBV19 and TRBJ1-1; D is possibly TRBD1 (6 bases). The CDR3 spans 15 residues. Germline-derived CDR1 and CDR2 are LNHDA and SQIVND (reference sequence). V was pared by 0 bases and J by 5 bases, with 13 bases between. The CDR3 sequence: CASSIEKTGGTEAFF. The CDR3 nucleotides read TGTGCCAGTAGTATAGAGAAGACAGGTGGTACTGAAGCTTTCTTT.

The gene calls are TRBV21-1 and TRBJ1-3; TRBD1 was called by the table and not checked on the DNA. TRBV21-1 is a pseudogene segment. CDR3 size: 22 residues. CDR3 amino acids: CASSSPRGDRPRTGGSGNTIYF. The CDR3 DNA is TGTGCCAGCAGCAGTCCCCGGGGGGACAGGCCCCGGACAGGGGGCTCTGGAAACACCATATATTTT.

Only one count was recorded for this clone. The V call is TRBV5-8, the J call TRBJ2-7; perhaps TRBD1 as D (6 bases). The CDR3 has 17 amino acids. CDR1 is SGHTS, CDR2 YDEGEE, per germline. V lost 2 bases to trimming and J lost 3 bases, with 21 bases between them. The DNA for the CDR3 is TGTGCCAGCAGCTTTGTCTCCCGAGGGACACCTTACTACGAGCAGTACTTC. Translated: CASSFVSRGTPYYEQYF.

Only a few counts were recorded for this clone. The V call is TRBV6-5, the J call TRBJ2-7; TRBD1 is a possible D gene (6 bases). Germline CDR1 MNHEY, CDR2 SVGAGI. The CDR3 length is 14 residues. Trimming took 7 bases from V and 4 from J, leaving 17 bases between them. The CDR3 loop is CASTRGPGAYEQYF. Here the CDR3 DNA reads TGTGCCAGCACTCGGGGACCAGGGGCTTACGAGCAGTACTTC.